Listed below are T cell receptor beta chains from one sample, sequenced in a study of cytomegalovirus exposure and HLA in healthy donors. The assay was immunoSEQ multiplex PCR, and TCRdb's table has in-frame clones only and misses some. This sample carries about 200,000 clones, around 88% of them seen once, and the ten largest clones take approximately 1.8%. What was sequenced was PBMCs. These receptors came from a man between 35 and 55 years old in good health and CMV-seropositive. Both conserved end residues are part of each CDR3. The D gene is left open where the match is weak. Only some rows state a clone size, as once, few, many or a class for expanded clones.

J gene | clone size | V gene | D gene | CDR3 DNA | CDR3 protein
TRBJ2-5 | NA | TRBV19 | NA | TGTGCCAGTAGTGTCGGACTCGTAGAGACCCAGTACTTC | CASSVGLVETQYF
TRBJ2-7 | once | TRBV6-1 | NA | TGTGCCAGCAGTAGGACAGTGACCTACGAGCAGTACTTC | CASSRTVTYEQYF
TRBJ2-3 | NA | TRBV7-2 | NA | TGTGCCAGCAGCCTCGGTAGCACAGATACGCAGTATTTT | CASSLGSTDTQYF
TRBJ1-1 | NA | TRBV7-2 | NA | TGTGCCAGCAGCCACATAAGGACTGGGAAACTTGAAGCTTTCTTT | CASSHIRTGKLEAFF
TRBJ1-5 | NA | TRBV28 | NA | TGTGCCAGCAGTTTAGGGGGGAGTTATCAGCCCCAGCATTTT | CASSLGGSYQPQHF
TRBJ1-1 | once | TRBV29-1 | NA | TGCAGCGTCTGGGGGGGGAACACTGAAGCTTTCTTT | CSVWGGNTEAFF
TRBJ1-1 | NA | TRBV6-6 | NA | TGTGCCTCTCAAAGGTGGGGGCTGAACACTGAAGCTTTCTTT | CASQRWGLNTEAFF
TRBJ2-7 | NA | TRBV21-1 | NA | TGTGCCAGCAGCAAAACCCAGGGATTGACCTACGAGCAGTACTTC | CASSKTQGLTYEQYF
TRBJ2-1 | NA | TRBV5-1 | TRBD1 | TGCGCCAGCAGCCTCCGGGACAGTCCATACAATGAGCAGTTCTTC | CASSLRDSPYNEQFF
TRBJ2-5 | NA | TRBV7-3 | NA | TGTGCCAGCAGCTTAAGCCCCAGGGTAGAAGAGACCCAGTACTTC | CASSLSPRVEETQYF
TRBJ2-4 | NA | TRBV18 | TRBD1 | TGTGCCAGCTCACCGACAGGGGACAAAAACATTCAGTACTTC | CASSPTGDKNIQYF
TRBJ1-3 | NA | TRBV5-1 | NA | TGCGCCAGCAGCTCCGGACAGTACTCTGGAAACACCATATATTTT | CASSSGQYSGNTIYF
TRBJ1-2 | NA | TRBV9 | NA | TGTGCCAGCAGCGTAGTCGGGGTGGCAGAACGAAACTATGGCTACACCTTC | CASSVVGVAERNYGYTF
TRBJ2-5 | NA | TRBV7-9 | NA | TGTGCCAGCAGCTTGGGCCTGGGGGCAGAGACCCAGTACTTC | CASSLGLGAETQYF
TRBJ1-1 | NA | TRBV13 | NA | TGTGCCAGCAGCCTAAAGGCCCTTCTAGGACAGACATCGAACACTGAAGCTTTCTTT | CASSLKALLGQTSNTEAFF
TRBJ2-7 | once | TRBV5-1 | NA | TGCGCCAGCAGCCGTGCGCCGGTCGACGAGCAGTACTTC | CASSRAPVDEQYF
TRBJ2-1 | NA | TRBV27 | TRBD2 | TGTGCCAGCAGGGGGACTAGCGGGAGACGCTATGAGCAGTTCTTC | CASRGTSGRRYEQFF
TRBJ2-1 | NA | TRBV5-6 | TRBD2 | TGTGCCAGCAGCTGGGCGCACGGACGCCGGGAGGTCTTC | CASSWAHGRREVF
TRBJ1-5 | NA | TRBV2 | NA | TGTGCCAGCACCCCCGAAGTACAGCCGAATCAGCCCCAGCATTTT | CASTPEVQPNQPQHF
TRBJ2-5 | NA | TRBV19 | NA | TGTGCCAGTAATGGCGGGAAATTACAAGAGACCCAGTACTTC | CASNGGKLQETQYF
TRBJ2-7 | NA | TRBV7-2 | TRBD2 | TGTGCCAGCAGCCCTAGCGGGACAACCTACGAGCAGTACTTC | CASSPSGTTYEQYF
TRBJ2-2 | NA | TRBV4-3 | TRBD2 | TGCGCCAGCAGCCAAGTTAAGGCGTCAGCGGGAGCCTTCGGTGGGCTGTTTTTT | CASSQVKASAGAFGGLFF
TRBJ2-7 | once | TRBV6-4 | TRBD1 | TGTGCCAGCAGTGACCCCGGGACAGGGAACTCCTACGAGCAGTACTTC | CASSDPGTGNSYEQYF
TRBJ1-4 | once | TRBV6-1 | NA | TGTGCCAGCAGTGAGCTACAGGGTACAACTAATGAAAAACTGTTTTTT | CASSELQGTTNEKLFF
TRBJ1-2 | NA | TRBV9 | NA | TGTGCCAGCAGCGGGGAAGGGGGTAACTATGGCTACACCTTC | CASSGEGGNYGYTF
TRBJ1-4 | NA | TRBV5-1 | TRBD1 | TGCGCCTCATCCGCAGGGGGACCAACTAATGAAAAACTGTTTTTT | CASSAGGPTNEKLFF
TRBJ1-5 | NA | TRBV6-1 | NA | TGTGCCAGCAAGGAGGGCAGGGCGGAGCAGCCCCAGCATTTT | CASKEGRAEQPQHF
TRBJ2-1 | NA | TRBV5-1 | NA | TGCGCCAGCAGCTTGGTTGGCGCGGGGGCGGAGCAGTTCTTC | CASSLVGAGAEQFF
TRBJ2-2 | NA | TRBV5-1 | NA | TGCGCCAGCAGCTTGGGTACAGGCGACTACACCGGGGAGCTGTTTTTT | CASSLGTGDYTGELFF
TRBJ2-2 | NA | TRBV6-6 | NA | TGTGCCAGCAGTCCCGGTTTCGGGGAGCTGTTTTTT | CASSPGFGELFF
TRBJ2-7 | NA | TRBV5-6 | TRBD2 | TGTGCCAGCAGCTTAGCGGGAGACGAGCAGTACTTC | CASSLAGDEQYF
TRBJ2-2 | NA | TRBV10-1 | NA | TGCGCCAGCAGTGATAATAGTGTCAACGGGGAGCTGTTTTTT | CASSDNSVNGELFF
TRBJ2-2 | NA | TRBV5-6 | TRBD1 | TGTGCCAGCAGCTGGACAGGTGGCACCGGGGAGCTGTTTTTT | CASSWTGGTGELFF
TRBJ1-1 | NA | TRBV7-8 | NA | TGTGCCAGCAGCTTAGCGGGGGGTAGCTCCAGGAACACTGAAGCTTTCTTT | CASSLAGGSSRNTEAFF
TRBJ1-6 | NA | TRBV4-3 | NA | TGCGCCAGCAGCCAAGAAGAGATTTATAATTCACCCCTCCACTTT | CASSQEEIYNSPLHF
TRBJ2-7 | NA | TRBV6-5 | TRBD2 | TGTGCCAGCAGTTACGACGCTGGGAGGGCCGTCTACGAGCAGTACTTC | CASSYDAGRAVYEQYF
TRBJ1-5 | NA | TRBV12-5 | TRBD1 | TGTGCTAGTGGTTTGGTACCCGGGACAGGCCTTAGCAATCAGCCCCAGCATTTT | CASGLVPGTGLSNQPQHF
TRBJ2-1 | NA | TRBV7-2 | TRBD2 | TGTGCCAGCAGCTTAGTAGGGGCGGGGGCCTACAATGAGCAGTTCTTC | CASSLVGAGAYNEQFF
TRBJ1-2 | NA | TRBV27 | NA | TGTGCCAGCAGTTTGTCCCCAGGGGCCGTAGGTTATGGCTACACCTTC | CASSLSPGAVGYGYTF
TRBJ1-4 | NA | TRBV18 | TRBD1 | TGTGCCAGCTCACCCCCGGGACAGGGGAATGAAAAACTGTTTTTT | CASSPPGQGNEKLFF
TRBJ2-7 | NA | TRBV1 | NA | TGCACCAGCAGCCCCCGACTCCCTTCCTTCGAGCAGTACTTC | CTSSPRLPSFEQYF
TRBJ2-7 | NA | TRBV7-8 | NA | TGTGCCAGCAGCTTCGACAAATACGAGCAGTACTTC | CASSFDKYEQYF
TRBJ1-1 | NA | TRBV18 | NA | TGTGCCAGCTCACCACAGACTATGAACACTGAAGCTTTCTTT | CASSPQTMNTEAFF
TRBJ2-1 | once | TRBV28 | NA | TGTGCCAGCAGTTTACCCAGGGTGATCGGTAATGAGCAGTTCTTC | CASSLPRVIGNEQFF
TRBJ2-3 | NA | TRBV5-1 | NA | TGCGCCAGCAGCTTGGGGCAGGGGATCACAGATACGCAGTATTTT | CASSLGQGITDTQYF
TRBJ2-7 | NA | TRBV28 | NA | TGTGCCAGCAGTCCCAGGGGCGAGCAGTACTTC | CASSPRGEQYF
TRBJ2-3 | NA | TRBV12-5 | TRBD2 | TGTGCTAGTGGTTCGGTTACTAGCGGGAGGGGCACAGATACGCAGTATTTT | CASGSVTSGRGTDTQYF
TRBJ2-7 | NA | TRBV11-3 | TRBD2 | TGTGCCAGCAGCCGCGGGAGGGCCTACGAGCAGTACTTC | CASSRGRAYEQYF
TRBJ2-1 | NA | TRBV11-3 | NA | TGTGCCAGCAGCTCGGCTAGTGTTCCTTACTACAATGAGCAGTTCTTC | CASSSASVPYYNEQFF
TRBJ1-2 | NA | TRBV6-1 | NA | TGTGCCAGCAGTGACCTAATAAGCTATGGCTACACCTTC | CASSDLISYGYTF
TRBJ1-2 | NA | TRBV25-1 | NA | TGTGCCAGCACGGGAGGGTGGAGTGGCTACACCTTC | CASTGGWSGYTF
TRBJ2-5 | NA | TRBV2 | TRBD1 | TGTGCCAGCACCCGGGACAGACAAGAGACCCAGTACTTC | CASTRDRQETQYF
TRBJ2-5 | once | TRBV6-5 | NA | TGTGCCAGCAGCCAACGGAGAGGGGGAGAGACCCAGTACTTC | CASSQRRGGETQYF
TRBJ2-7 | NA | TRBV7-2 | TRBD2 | TGTGCCAGCAGCATTAGCGGGGGGTTAGGCACCTACGAGCAGTACTTC | CASSISGGLGTYEQYF